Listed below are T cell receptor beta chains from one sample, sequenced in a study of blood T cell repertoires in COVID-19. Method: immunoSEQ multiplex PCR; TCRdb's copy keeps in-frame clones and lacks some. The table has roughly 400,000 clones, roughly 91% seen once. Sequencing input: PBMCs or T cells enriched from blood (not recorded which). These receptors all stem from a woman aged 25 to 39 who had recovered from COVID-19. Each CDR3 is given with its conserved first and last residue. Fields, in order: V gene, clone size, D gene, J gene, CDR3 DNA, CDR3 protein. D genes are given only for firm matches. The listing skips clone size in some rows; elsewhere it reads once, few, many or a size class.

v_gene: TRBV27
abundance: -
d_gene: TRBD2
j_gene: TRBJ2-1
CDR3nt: TGTGCCAGCAGTTACGAACCGGGACTAGCGGGGGGCTTATATGAGCAGTTCTTC
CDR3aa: CASSYEPGLAGGLYEQFF

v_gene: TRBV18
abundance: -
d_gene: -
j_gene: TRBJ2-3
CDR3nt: TGTGCCAGCTCAGCCCATATCATGGACATAACAGATACGCAGTATTTT
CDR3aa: CASSAHIMDITDTQYF

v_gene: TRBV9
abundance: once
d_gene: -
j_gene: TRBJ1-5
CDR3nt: TGTGCCAGCAGCGCCGGACAGAATAATCAGCCCCAGCATTTT
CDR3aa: CASSAGQNNQPQHF

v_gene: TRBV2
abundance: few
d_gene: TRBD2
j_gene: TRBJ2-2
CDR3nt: TGTGCCAGCAGTGAAGATCGCGGGAGGGCGAACACCGGGGAGCTGTTTTTT
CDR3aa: CASSEDRGRANTGELFF

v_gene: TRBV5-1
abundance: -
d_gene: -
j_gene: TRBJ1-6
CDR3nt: TGCGCCAGCAGCTTCCAACAGGGTCGCGATTCACCCCTCCACTTT
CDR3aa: CASSFQQGRDSPLHF

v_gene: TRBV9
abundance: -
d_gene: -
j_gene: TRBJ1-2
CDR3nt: TGTGCCAGCAGCACCGCAGGGATAGCTAACTATGGCTACACCTTC
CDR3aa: CASSTAGIANYGYTF

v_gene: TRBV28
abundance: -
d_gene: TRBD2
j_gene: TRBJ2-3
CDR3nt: TGTGCCATTTTCGGGACTAGCGGGCCGAGGGCAGATACGCAGTATTTT
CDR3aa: CAIFGTSGPRADTQYF

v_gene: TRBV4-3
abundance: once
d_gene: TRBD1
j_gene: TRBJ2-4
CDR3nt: TGCGCCAGCAGCCAAGATACCCCCGGGACAGCCCTAGCCAAAAACATTCAGTACTTC
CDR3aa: CASSQDTPGTALAKNIQYF

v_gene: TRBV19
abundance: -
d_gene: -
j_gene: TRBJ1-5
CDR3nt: TGTGCCAGTAGTATAGAACGAGGGACTTATAGCAATCAGCCCCAGCATTTT
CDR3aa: CASSIERGTYSNQPQHF

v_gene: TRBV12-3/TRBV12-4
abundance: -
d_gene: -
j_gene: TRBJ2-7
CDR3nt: TGTGCCAGCAGTTTAGGGCTCATCTACGAGCAGTACTTC
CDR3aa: CASSLGLIYEQYF

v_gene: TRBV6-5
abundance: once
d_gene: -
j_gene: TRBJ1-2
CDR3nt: -
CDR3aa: CASTAKQYFGYTF

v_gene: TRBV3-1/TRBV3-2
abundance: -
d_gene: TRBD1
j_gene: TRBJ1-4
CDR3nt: TGTGCCAGCAGCCCCAGGACAGGGAGGAATGAAAAACTGTTTTTT
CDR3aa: CASSPRTGRNEKLFF

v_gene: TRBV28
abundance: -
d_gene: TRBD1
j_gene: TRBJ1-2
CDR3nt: TGTGCCAGCAGTTGGACAGGTTTCTATGGCTACACCTTC
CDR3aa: CASSWTGFYGYTF

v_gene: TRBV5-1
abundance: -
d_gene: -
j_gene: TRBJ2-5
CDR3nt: TGCGCCAGCAGGGACCCGGGGGGCTTAGAGACCCAGTACTTC
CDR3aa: CASRDPGGLETQYF

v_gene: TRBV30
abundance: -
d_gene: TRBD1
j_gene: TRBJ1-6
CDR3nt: TGTGCCTGGAGCCAAGGGACAGGGGGCCCCTATGGGTCACCCCTCCACTTT
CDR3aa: CAWSQGTGGPYGSPLHF

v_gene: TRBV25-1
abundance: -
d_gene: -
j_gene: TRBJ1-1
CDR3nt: TGTGCCAGCAGCGATATAGGGGGACACACTGAAGCTTTCTTT
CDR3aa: CASSDIGGHTEAFF

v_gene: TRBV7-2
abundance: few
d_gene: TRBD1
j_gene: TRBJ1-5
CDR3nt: TGTGCCAGCAGCGCCCAGACAGGGGACAATCAGCCCCAGCATTTT
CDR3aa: CASSAQTGDNQPQHF

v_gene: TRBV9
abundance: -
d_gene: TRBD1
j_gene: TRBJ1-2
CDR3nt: TGTGCCAGCAGCGTCGAGGACAGGATAAACTTTAACTATGGCTACACCTTC
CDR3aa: CASSVEDRINFNYGYTF

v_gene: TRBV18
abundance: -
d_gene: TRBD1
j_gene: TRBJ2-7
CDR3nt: TGTGCCAGCTCACAACCCCGGGGACAGGGGGACGGACCTCCCTACGAGCAGTACTTC
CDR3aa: CASSQPRGQGDGPPYEQYF

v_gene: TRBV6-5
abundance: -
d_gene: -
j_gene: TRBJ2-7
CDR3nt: TGTGCCAGCAGTAAATACAGGCAGGGTTCCGAGCAGTACTTC
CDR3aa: CASSKYRQGSEQYF

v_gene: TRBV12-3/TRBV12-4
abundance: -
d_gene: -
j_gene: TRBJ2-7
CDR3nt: TGTGCCAGCAGTTTCACGGTTCGGGGCGAGCAGTACTTC
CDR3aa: CASSFTVRGEQYF

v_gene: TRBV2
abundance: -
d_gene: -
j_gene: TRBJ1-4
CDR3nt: TGTGCCAGCACAGGGAATGAAAAACTGTTTTTT
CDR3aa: CASTGNEKLFF

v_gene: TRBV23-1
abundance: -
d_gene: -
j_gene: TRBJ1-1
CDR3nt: TGCGCCAGCAGTCATAGTAGAGGGACTGAAGCTTTCTTT
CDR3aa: CASSHSRGTEAFF

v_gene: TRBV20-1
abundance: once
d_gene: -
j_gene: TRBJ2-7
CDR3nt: TGCAGTGCTGCAGGCGACTACGAGCAGTACTTC
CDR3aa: CSAAGDYEQYF

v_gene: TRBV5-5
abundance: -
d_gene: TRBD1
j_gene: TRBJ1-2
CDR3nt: TGTGCCAGCAGTTTAACAGGGGGCAATGGCTACACCTTC
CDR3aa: CASSLTGGNGYTF

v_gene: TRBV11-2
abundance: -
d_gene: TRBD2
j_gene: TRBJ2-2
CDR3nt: TGTGCCAGCAGCCCTAGCGGGAGGGTCCCCGGGGAGCTGTTTTTT
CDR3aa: CASSPSGRVPGELFF

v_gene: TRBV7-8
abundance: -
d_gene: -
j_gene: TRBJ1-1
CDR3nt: TGTGCCAGCAGCTTATCGGGACAAATGAACACTGAAGCTTTCTTT
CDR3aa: CASSLSGQMNTEAFF

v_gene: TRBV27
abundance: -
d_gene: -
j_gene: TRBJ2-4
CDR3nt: TGTGCCAGCAGTTTTGAGGGAGTCAGTCACAAAAACATTCAGTACTTC
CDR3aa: CASSFEGVSHKNIQYF

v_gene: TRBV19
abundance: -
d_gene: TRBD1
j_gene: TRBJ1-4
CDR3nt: TGTGCCAGTAGTACCCGGACAGGGTCCGCGAATGAAAAACTGTTTTTT
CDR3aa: CASSTRTGSANEKLFF

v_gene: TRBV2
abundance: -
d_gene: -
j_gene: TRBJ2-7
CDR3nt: TGTGCCAGCAGCTCGTCAGGGATGTGGAACTCCTACGAGCAGTACTTC
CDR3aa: CASSSSGMWNSYEQYF

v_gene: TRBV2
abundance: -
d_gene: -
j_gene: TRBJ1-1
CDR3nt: TGTGCCTCCAAGGTGGAGGGTAGTGAAGCTTTCTTT
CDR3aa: CASKVEGSEAFF

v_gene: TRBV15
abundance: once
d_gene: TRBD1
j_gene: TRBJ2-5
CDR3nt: TGTGCCACCAGCAGGCCCCGGACAGGCCAAGAGACCCAGTACTTC
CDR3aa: CATSRPRTGQETQYF

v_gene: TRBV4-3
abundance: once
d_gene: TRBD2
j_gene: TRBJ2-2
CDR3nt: TGCGCCAGCAGCCAAGGCCTAGCGGGGGGGAGGAGGAACACCGGGGAGCTGTTTTTT
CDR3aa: CASSQGLAGGRRNTGELFF

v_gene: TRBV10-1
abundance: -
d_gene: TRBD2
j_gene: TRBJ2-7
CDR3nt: TGCGCCAGCAGTACGGGACTAGCGGAGACCTACGAGCAGTACTTC
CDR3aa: CASSTGLAETYEQYF

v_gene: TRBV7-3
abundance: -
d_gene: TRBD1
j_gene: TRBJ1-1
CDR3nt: TGTGCCAGCAGCATGACAGGGCGGTTCGACACTGAAGCTTTCTTT
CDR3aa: CASSMTGRFDTEAFF

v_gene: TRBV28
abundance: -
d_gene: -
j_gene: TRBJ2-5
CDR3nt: TGTGCCAGCAGTCCCCCAGTTCAAGAGACCCAGTACTTC
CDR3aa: CASSPPVQETQYF

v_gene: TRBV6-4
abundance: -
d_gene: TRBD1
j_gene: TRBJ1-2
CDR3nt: TGTGCCAGCAGTGACCGGGCCATGGACAGGGCTTTCACCTTC
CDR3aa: CASSDRAMDRAFTF

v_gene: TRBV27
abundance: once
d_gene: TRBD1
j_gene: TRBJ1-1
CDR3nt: TGTGCCAGCAGTTTAAAAGGGACAGGCAGTCTTATGAACACTGAAGCTTTCTTT
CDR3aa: CASSLKGTGSLMNTEAFF

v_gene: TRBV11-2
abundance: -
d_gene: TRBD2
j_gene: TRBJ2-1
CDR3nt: TGTGCCAGCAGCCCCCTGTGGGGGGCTAGCGGGCCAAACAATGAGCAGTTCTTC
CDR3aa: CASSPLWGASGPNNEQFF

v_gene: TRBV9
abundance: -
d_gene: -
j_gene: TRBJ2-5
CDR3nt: TGTGCCAGCAGCCCTGGGGCGCAAGAGACCCAGTACTTC
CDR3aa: CASSPGAQETQYF

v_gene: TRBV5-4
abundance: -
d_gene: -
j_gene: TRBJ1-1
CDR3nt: TGTGCCAGCAGCTTGCCCGCGTCGAACACTGAAGCTTTCTTT
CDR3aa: CASSLPASNTEAFF

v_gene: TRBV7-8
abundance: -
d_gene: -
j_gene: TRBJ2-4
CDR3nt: TGTGCCAGCAGCCTATTCACCGGGACAACAAACATTCAGTACTTC
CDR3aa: CASSLFTGTTNIQYF

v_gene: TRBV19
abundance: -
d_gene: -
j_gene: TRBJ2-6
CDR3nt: TGTGCCAGTAGTTTTACAGGACCGAGCTCTGGGGCCAACGTCCTGACTTTC
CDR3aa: CASSFTGPSSGANVLTF

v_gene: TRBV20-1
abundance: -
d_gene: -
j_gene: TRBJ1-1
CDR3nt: TGCAGTGCTAGGCTAGGGGGGGCCGCTTTCTTT
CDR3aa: CSARLGGAAFF

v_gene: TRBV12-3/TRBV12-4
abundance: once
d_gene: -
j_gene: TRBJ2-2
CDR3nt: TGTGCCAGCAGCCCTCGGGTACCCGGGGAGCTGTTTTTT
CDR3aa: CASSPRVPGELFF

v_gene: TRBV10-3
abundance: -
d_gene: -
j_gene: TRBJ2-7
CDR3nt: TGTGCCATCAGCCCCCGACAGGTTCCCGAACCATACGAGCAGTACTTC
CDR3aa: CAISPRQVPEPYEQYF

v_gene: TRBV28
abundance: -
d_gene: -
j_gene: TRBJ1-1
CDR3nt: TGTGCCGCCCCGAGTCACAGGGACATGAACACTGAAGCTTTCTTT
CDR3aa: CAAPSHRDMNTEAFF

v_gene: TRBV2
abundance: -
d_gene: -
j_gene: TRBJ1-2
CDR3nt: TGTGCCAGCAGTGAAGGAAGGCGGTTGTTGGGCTACACCTTC
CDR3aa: CASSEGRRLLGYTF

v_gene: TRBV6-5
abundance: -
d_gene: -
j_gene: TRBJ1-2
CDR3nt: TGTGCCGTTTCGGCGGGGCGATACCGATATGGCTACACCTTC
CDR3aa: CAVSAGRYRYGYTF

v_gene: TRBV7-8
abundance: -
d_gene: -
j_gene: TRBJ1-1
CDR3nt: TGTGCCAGCAGCTTAGTACAGAACACTGAAGCTTTCTTT
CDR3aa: CASSLVQNTEAFF

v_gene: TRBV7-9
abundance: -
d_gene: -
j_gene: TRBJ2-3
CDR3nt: TGTGCCAGCAGCTCAGGGTTAGTTGACACAGATACGCAGTATTTT
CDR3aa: CASSSGLVDTDTQYF

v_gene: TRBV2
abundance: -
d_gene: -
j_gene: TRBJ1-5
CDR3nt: TGTGCCAGCAGTCTACAGGGAATCCGGAGCAATCAGCCCCAGCATTTT
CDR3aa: CASSLQGIRSNQPQHF